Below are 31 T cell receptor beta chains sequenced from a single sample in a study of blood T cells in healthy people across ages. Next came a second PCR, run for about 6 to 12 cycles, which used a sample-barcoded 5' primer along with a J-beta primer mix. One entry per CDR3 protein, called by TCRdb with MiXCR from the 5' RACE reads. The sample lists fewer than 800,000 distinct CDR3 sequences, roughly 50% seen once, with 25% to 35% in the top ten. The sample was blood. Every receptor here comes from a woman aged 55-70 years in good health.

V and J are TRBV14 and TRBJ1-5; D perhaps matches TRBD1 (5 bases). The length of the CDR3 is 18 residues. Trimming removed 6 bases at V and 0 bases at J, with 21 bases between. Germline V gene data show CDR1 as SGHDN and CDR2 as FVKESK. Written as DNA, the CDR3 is TGTGCCAGCAGTCGAGGGGCCGGGGTGCACCTTAGCAATCAGCCCCAGCATTTT. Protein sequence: CASSRGAGVHLSNQPQHF.

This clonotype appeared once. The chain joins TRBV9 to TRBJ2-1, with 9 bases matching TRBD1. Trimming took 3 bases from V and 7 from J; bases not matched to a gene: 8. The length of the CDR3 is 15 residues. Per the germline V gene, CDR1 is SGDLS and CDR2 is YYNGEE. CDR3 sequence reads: CASSANRGLVNEQFF. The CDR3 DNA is TGTGCCAGCAGCGCAAACAGGGGGCTAGTGAATGAGCAGTTCTTC.

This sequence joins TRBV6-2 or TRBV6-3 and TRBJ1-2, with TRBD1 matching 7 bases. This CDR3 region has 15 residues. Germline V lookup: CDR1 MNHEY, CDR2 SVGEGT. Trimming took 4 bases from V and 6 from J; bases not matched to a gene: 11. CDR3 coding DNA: TGTGCCAGCAGTTCCGCCTCCGGGACAGAAAATGGCTACACCTTC. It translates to CASSSASGTENGYTF.

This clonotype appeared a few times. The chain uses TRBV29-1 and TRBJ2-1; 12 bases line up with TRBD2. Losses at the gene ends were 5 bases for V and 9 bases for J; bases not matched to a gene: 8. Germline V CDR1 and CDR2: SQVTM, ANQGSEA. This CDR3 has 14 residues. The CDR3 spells CSVRTSGRSGEQFF. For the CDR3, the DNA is TGCAGCGTTAGAACTAGCGGGAGGTCTGGTGAGCAGTTCTTC.

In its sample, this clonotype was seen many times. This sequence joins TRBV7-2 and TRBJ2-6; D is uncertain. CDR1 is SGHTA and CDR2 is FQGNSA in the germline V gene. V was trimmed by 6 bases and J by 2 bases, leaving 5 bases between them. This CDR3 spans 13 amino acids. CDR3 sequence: CASRYTGANVLTF. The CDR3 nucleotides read TGTGCCAGCAGGTATACTGGGGCCAACGTCCTGACTTTC.

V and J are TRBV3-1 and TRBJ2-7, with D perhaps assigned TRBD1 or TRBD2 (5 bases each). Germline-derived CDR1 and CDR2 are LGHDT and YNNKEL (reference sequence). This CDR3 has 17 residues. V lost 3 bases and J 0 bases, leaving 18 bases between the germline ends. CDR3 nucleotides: TGTGCCAGCAGCCAGAATCAGGGACCGTCGAGCTCCTACGAGCAGTACTTC. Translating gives CASSQNQGPSSSYEQYF.

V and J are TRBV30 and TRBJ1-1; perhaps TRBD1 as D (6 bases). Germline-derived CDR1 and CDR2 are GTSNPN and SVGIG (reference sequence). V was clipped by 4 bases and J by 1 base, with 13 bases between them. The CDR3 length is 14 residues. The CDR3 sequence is CAWNRDRSNTEAFF. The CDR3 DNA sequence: TGTGCCTGGAATCGTGACAGGTCGAACACTGAAGCTTTCTTT.

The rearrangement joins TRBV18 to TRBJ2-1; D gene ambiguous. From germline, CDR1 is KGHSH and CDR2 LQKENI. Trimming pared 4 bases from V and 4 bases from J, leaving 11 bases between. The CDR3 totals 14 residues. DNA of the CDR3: TGTGCCAGCTCACAGTCGCCCCCTTACAATGAGCAGTTCTTC. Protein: CASSQSPPYNEQFF.

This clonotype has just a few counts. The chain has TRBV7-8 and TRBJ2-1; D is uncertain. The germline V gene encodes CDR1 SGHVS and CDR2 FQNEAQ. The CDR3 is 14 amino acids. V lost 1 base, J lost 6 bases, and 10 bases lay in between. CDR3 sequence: CASSLGWASNEQFF. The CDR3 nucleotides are TGTGCCAGCAGCTTAGGTTGGGCGAGCAATGAGCAGTTCTTC.

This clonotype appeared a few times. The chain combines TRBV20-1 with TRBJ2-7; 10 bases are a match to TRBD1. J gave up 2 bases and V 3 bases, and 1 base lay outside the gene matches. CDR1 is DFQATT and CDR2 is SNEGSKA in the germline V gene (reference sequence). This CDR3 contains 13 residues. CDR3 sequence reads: CSASGTGAYEQYF. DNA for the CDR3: TGCAGTGCTAGCGGGACAGGGGCCTACGAGCAGTACTTC.

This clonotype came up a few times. The CDR3 sequence: CASSTRIQETQYF. The CDR3 coding sequence is TGTGCCAGCAGCACCCGAATCCAAGAGACCCAGTACTTC. The chain joins TRBV7-3 to TRBJ2-5; no clear D. Germline V gene lookup returns CDR1 SGHTA and CDR2 FQGTGA. CDR3 length: 13 residues. V was cut by 5 bases and J by 1 base, with 8 bases left in between.

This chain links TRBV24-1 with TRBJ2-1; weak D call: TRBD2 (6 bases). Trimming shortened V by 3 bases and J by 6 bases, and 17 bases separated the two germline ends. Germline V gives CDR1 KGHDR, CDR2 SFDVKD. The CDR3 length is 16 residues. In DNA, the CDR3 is TGTGCCACCAGTGATACACTAGCCCCTGCCTGCAATGAGCAGTTCTTC. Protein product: CATSDTLAPACNEQFF.

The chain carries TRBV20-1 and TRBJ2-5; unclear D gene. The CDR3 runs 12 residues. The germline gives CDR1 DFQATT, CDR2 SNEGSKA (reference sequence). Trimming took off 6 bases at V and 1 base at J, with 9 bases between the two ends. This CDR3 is CSAPDFQETQYF. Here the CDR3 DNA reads TGCAGTGCACCCGACTTCCAAGAGACCCAGTACTTC.

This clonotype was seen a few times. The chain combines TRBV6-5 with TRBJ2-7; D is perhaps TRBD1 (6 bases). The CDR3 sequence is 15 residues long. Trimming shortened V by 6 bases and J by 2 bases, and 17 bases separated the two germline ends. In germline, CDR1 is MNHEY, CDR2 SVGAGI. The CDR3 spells CASRRGGSYTYEQYF. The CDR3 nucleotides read TGTGCCAGCAGGAGAGGGGGAAGCTATACCTACGAGCAGTACTTC.

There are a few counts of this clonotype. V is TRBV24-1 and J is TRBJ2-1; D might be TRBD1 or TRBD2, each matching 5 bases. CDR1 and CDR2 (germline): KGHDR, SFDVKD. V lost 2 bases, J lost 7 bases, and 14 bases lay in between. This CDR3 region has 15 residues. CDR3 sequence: CATSDSQGEINEQFF. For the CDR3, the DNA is TGTGCCACCAGTGATTCCCAGGGAGAGATTAATGAGCAGTTCTTC.

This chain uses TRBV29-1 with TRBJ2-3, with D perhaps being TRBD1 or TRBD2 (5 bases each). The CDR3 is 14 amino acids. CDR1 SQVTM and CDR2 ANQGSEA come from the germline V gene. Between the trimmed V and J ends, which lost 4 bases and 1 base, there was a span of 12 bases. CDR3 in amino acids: CSVGQGDGTDTQYF. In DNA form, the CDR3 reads TGCAGCGTTGGTCAAGGGGACGGCACAGATACGCAGTATTTT.

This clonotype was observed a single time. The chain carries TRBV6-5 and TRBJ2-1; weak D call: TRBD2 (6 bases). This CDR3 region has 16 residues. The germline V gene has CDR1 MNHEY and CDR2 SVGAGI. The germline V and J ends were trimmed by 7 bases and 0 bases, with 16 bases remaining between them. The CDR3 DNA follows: TGTGCCAGCAATAGACATAGCGGTAGCTCCTACAATGAGCAGTTCTTC. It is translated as CASNRHSGSSYNEQFF.

The CDR3 sequence is CASSEGTSVTDTQYF. The DNA of the CDR3 is TGTGCCAGCAGCGAAGGGACTAGCGTGACAGATACGCAGTATTTT. This chain connects TRBV7-3 to TRBJ2-3; 10 nucleotides align to TRBD2. This CDR3 comprises 15 residues. CDR1 is SGHTA, CDR2 FQGTGA, per germline. With 5 bases clipped from V and 3 bases from J, the junction kept 5 bases outside the gene matches.

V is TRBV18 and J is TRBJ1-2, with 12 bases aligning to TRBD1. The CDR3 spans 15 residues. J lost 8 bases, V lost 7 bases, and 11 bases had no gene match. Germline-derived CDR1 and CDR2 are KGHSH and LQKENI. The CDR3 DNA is TGTGCCAGCTTAGAAACCGGGACAGGGGGCTTCGGCTACACCTTC. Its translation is CASLETGTGGFGYTF. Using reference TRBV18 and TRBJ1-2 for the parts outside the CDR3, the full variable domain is NAGVMQNPRHLVRRRGQEARLRCSPMKGHSHVYWYRQLPEEGLKFMVYLQKENIIDESGMPKERFSAEFPKEGPSILRIQQVVRGDSAAYFCASLETGTGGFGYTFGSGTRLTVV.

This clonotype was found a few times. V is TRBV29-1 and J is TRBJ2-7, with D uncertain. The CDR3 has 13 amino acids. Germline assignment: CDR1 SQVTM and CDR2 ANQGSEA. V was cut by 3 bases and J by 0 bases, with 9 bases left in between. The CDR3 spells CSVEGISSYEQYF. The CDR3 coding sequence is TGCAGCGTTGAGGGTATAAGCTCCTACGAGCAGTACTTC.

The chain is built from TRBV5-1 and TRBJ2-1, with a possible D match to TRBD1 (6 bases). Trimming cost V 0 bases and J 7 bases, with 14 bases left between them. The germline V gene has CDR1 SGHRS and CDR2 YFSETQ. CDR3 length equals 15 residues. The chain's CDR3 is CASSLAGGAENEQFF. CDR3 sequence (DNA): TGCGCCAGCAGCTTGGCTGGGGGCGCGGAGAATGAGCAGTTCTTC. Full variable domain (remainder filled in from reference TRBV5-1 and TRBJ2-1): KAGVTQTPRYLIKTRGQQVTLSCSPISGHRSVSWYQQTPGQGLQFLFEYFSETQRNKGNFPGRFSGRQFSNSRSEMNVSTLELGDSALYLCASSLAGGAENEQFFGPGTRLTVL.

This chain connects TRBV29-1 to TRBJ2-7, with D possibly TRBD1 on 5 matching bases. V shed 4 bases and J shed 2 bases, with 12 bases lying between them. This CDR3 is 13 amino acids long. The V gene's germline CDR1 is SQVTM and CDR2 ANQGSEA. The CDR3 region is CSVAASGTYEQYF. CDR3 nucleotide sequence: TGCAGCGTTGCAGCGTCAGGGACCTACGAGCAGTACTTC.

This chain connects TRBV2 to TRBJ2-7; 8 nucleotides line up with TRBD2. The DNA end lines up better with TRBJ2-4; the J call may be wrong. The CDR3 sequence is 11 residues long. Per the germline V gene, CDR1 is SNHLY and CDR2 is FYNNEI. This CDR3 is CASSRGDIQYF. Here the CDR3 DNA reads TGTGCCAGCTCGCGGGGGGACATTCAGTACTTC.

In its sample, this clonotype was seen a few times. The chain's CDR3 is CASGKGRKGVSSEQYF. CDR3 bases: TGTGCCAGCGGAAAGGGTCGGAAGGGAGTCAGCTCCGAGCAGTACTTC. V usage is TRBV9 and J usage is TRBJ2-7; possible D gene TRBD2, 5 bases. The CDR3 is made up of 16 amino acids. The V gene lost 7 bases and the J gene lost 6 bases, with 26 bases spanning the gap. CDR1 SGDLS and CDR2 YYNGEE come from the germline V gene.

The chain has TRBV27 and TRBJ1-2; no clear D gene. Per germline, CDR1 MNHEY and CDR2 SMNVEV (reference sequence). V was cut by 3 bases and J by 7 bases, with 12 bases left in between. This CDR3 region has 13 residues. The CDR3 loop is CASSFGLRGGYTF. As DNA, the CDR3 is TGTGCCAGCAGTTTTGGTCTCCGAGGTGGCTACACCTTC.

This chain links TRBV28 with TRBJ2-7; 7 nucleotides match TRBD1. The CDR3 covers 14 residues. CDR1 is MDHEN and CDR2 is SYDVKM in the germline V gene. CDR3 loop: CATGEEAGRYEQYF. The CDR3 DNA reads TGTGCTACAGGGGAAGAGGCAGGAAGGTACGAGCAGTACTTC.

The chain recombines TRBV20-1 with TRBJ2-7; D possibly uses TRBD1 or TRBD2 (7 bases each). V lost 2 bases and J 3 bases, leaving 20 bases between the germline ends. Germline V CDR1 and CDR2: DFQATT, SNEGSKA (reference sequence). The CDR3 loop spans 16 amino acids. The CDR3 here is CSARRNRGGDVYEQYF. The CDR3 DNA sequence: TGCAGTGCTAGACGGAACAGGGGAGGGGACGTCTACGAGCAGTACTTC.

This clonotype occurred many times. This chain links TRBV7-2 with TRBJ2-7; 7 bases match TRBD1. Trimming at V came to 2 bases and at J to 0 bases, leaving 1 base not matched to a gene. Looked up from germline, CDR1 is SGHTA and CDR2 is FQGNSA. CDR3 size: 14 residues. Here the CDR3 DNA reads TGTGCCAGCAGCTTACGGACAGGCTCCTACGAGCAGTACTTC. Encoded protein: CASSLRTGSYEQYF. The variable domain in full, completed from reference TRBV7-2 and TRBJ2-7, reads GAGVSQSPSNKVTEKGKDVELRCDPISGHTALYWYRQSLGQGLEFLIYFQGNSAPDKSGLPSDRFSAERTGGSVSTLTIQRTQQEDSAVYLCASSLRTGSYEQYFGPGTRLTVT.

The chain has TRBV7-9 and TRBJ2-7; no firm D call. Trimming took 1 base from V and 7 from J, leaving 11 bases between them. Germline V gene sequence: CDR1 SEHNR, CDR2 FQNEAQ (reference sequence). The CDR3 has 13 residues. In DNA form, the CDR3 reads TGTGCCAGCAGCTTAGTAGGACCGGTGGAGCAGTACTTC. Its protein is CASSLVGPVEQYF.

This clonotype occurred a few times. CDR3 loop: CSASDPNTGELFF. In DNA form, the CDR3 reads TGCAGTGCTAGCGATCCAAACACCGGGGAGCTGTTTTTT. J is TRBJ2-2 and V is TRBV20-1, with D hard to call. Germline CDR1 and CDR2: DFQATT and SNEGSKA (reference sequence). CDR3 size: 13 residues. V was shortened by 3 bases and J by 2 bases, with 7 bases between the two germline ends.

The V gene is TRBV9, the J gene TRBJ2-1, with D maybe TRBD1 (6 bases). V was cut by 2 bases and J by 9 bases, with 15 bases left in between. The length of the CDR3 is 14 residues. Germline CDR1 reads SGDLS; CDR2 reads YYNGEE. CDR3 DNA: TGTGCCAGCAGCGTTCCCTCGACAGGAGGTGAGCAGTTCTTC. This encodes CASSVPSTGGEQFF.